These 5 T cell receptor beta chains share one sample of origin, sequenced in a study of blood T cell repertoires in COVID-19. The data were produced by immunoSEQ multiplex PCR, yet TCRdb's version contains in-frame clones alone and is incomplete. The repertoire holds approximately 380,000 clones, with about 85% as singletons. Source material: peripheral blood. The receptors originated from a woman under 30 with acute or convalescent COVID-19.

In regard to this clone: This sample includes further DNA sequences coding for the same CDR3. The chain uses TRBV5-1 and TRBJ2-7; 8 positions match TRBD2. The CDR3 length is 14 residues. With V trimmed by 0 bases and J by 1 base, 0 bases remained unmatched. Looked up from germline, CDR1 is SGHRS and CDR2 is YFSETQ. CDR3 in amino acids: CASSLASGSYEQYF. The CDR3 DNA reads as TGCGCCAGCAGCTTGGCTAGCGGGTCCTACGAGCAGTACTTC.

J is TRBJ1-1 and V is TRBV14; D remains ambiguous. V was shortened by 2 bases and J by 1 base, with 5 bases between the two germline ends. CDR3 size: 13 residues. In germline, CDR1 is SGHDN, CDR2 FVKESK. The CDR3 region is CASSQQQNTEAFF. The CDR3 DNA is TGTGCCAGCAGCCAACAACAGAACACTGAAGCTTTCTTT.

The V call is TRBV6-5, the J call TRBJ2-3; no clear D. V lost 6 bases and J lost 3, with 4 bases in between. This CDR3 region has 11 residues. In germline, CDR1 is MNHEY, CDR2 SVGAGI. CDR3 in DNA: TGTGCCAGCAGCCAGACAGATACGCAGTATTTT. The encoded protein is CASSQTDTQYF.

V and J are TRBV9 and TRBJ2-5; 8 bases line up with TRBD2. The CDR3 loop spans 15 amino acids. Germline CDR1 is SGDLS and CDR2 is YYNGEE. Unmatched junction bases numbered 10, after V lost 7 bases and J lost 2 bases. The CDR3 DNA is TGTGCCAGCGCACCGGGACTAGATTTTCAAGAGACCCAGTACTTC. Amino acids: CASAPGLDFQETQYF. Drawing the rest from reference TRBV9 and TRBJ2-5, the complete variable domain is DSGVTQTPKHLITATGQRVTLRCSPRSGDLSVYWYQQSLDQGLQFLIQYYNGEERAKGNILERFSAQQFPDLHSELNLSSLELGDSALYFCASAPGLDFQETQYFGPGTRLLVL.

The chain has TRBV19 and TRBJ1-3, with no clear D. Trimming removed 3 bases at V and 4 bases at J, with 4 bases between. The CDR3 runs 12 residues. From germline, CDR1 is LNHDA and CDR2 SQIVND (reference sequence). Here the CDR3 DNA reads TGTGCCAGTAGTATCCCGGGAAACACCATATATTTT. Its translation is CASSIPGNTIYF. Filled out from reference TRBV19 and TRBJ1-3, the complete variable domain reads DGGITQSPKYLFRKEGQNVTLSCEQNLNHDAMYWYRQDPGQGLRLIYYSQIVNDFQKGDIAEGYSVSREKKESFPLTVTSAQKNPTAFYLCASSIPGNTIYFGEGSWLTVV.